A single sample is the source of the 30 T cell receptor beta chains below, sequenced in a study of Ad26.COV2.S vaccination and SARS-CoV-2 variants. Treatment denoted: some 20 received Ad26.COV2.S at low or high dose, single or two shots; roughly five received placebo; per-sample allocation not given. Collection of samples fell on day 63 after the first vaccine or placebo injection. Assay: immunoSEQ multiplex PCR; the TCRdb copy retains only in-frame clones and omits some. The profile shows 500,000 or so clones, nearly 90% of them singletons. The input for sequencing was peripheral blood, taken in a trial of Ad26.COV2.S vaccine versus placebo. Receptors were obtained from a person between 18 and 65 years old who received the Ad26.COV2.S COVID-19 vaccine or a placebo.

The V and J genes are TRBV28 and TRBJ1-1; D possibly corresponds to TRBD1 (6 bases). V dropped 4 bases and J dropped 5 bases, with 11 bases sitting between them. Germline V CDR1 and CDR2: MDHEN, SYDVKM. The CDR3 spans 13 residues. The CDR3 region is CASSYPDRTEAFF. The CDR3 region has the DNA TGTGCCAGCAGTTACCCCGACAGGACTGAAGCTTTCTTT.

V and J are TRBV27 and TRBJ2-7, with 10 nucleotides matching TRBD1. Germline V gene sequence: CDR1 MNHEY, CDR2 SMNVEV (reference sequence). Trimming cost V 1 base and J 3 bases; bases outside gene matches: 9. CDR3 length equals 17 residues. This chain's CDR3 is CASSLYGTGAHDYEQYF. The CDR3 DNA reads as TGTGCCAGCAGTTTATACGGGACAGGGGCGCATGACTACGAGCAGTACTTC.

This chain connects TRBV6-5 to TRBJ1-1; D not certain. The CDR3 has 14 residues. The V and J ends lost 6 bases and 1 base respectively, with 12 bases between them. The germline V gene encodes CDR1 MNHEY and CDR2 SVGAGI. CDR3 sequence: CASSLLVRNTEAFF. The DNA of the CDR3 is TGTGCCAGCAGCCTCCTAGTCCGGAACACTGAAGCTTTCTTT.

CDR3 in amino acids: CASSPSMWGEGTQYF. The CDR3, as DNA: TGTGCCAGCAGCCCTTCGATGTGGGGAGAGGGCACGCAGTATTTT. This chain joins TRBV5-4 and TRBJ2-3; D might be TRBD2 (5 bases). The germline V gene encodes CDR1 SGHNT and CDR2 YYREEE (reference sequence). The CDR3 length is 15 residues. Trimming pared 4 bases from V and 9 bases from J, leaving 21 bases between.

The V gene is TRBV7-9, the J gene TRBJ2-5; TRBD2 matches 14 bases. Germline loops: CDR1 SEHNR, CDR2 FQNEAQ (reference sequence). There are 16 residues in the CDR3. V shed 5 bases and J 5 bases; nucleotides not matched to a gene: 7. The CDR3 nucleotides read TGTGCCAGCAGCGACGGGACTAGCGGGAGAGGGGAGACCCAGTACTTC. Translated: CASSDGTSGRGETQYF.

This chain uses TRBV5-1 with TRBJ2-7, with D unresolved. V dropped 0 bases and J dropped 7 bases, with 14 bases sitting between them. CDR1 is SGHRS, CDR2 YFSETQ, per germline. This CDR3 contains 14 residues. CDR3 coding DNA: TGCGCCAGCAGCTTGGGGGCAGAGGCTGGGGAGCAGTACTTC. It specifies CASSLGAEAGEQYF.

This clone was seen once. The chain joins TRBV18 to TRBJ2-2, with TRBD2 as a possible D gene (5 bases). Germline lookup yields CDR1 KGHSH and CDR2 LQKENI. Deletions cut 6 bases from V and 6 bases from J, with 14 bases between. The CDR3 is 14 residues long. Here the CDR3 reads CASSRGGGSGELFF. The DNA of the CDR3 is TGTGCCAGCTCCCGCGGCGGCGGGTCCGGGGAGCTGTTTTTT. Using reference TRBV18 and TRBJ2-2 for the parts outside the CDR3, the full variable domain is NAGVMQNPRHLVRRRGQEARLRCSPMKGHSHVYWYRQLPEEGLKFMVYLQKENIIDESGMPKERFSAEFPKEGPSILRIQQVVRGDSAAYFCASSRGGGSGELFFGEGSRLTVL.

CDR3 sequence reads: CASSWGTSSYNEQFF. CDR3 nucleotide sequence: TGTGCCAGCAGTTGGGGAACCAGCTCCTACAATGAGCAGTTCTTC. V is TRBV6-2 or TRBV6-3 and J is TRBJ2-1; D unclear. The CDR3 runs to 15 residues. V dropped 4 bases and J dropped 0 bases, with 10 bases sitting between them. Per the germline V gene, CDR1 is MNHEY and CDR2 is SVGEGT.

CDR3 DNA: TGTGCCAGCAGCCGAAGCCCCGGACACATCACTGAAGCTTTCTTT. Protein: CASSRSPGHITEAFF. V gene TRBV7-8 combines with J gene TRBJ1-1, with D possibly being TRBD1 (5 bases). The V and J ends lost 5 bases and 4 bases respectively, with 17 bases between them. The germline gives CDR1 SGHVS, CDR2 FQNEAQ. The CDR3 covers 15 residues.

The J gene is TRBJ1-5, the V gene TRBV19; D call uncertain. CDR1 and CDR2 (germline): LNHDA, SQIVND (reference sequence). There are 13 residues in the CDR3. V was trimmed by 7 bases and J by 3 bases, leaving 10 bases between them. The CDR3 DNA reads TGTGCCAGTAAGTACAGCTCCAATCAGCCCCAGCATTTT. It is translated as CASKYSSNQPQHF.

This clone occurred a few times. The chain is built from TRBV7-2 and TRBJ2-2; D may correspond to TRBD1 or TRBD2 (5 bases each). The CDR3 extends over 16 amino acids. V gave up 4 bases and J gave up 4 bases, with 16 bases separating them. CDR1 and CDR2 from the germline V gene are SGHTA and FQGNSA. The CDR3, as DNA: TGTGCCAGCAGCTCCTGGATGAGGGGTGGCACCGGGGAGCTGTTTTTT. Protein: CASSSWMRGGTGELFF. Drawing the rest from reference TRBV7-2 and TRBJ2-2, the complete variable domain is GAGVSQSPSNKVTEKGKDVELRCDPISGHTALYWYRQSLGQGLEFLIYFQGNSAPDKSGLPSDRFSAERTGGSVSTLTIQRTQQEDSAVYLCASSSWMRGGTGELFFGEGSRLTVL.

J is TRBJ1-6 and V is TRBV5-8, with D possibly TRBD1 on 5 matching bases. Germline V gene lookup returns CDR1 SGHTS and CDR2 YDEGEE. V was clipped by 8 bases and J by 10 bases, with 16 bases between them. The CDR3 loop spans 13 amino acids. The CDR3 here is CASRGVGESPLHF. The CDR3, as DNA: TGTGCCAGTAGAGGGGTGGGGGAATCACCCCTCCACTTT.

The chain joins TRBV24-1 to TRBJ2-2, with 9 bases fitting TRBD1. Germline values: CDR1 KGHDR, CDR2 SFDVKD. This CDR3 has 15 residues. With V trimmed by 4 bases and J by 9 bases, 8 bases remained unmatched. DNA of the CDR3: TGTGCCACCAGTGAATCCGGGACAGGGATCCGGGAGCTGTTTTTT. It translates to CATSESGTGIRELFF.

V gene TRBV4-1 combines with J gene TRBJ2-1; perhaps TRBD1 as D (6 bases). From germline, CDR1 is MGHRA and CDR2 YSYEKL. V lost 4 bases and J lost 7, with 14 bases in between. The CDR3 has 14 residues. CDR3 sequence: CASSLHHRVNEQFF. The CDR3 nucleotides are TGCGCCAGCAGCCTTCATCACAGGGTAAATGAGCAGTTCTTC.

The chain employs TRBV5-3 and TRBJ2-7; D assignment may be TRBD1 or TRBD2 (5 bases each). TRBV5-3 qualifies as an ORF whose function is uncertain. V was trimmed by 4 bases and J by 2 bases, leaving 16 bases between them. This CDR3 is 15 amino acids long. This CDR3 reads CARSRPPGRTYEQYV. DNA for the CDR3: TGTGCCAGAAGCCGCCCCCCGGGACGAACCTACGAGCAGTACGTC.

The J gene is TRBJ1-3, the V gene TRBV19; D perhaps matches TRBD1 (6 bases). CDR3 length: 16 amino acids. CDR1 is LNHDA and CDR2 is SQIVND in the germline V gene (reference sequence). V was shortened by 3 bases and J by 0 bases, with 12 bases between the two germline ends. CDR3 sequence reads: CASSMWTANSGNTIYF. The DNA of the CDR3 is TGTGCCAGTAGTATGTGGACAGCCAACTCTGGAAACACCATATATTTT.

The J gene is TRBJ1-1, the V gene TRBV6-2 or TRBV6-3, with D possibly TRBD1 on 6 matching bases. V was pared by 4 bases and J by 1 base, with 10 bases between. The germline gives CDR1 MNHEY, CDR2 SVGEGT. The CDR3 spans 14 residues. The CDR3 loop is CASSWGAGNTEAFF. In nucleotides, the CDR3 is TGTGCCAGCAGTTGGGGGGCTGGGAACACTGAAGCTTTCTTT.

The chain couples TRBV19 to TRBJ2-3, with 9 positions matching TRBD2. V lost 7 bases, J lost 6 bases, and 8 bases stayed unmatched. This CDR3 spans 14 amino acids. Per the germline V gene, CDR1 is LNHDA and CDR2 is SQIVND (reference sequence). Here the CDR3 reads CASKSGLASDTQYF. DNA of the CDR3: TGTGCCAGTAAGTCGGGACTAGCATCGGATACGCAGTATTTT.

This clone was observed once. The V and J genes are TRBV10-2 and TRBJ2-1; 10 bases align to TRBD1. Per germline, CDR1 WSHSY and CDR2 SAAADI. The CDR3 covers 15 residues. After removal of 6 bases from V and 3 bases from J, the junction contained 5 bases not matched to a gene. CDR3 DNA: TGCGCCAGCAGGCCCGGACAGGGGGTCTACAATGAGCAGTTCTTC. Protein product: CASRPGQGVYNEQFF.

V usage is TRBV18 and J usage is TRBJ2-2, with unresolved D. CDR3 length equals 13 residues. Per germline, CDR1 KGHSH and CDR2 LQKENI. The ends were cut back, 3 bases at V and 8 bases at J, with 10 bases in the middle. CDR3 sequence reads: CASSPRGRGELFF. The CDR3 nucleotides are TGTGCCAGCTCACCTCGTGGTCGGGGGGAGCTGTTTTTT.

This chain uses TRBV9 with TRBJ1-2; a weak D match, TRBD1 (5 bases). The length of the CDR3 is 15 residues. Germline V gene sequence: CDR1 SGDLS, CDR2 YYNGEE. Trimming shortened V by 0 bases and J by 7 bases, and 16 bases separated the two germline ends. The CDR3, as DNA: TGTGCCAGCAGCGTAGCCGAAGGGCCTAGGGGTGGCTACACCTTC. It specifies CASSVAEGPRGGYTF.

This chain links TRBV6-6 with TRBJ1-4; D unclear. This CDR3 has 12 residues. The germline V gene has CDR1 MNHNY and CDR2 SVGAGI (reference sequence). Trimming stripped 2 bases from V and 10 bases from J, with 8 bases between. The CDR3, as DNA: TGTGCCAGCAGTTACGACGGCGGAAAACTGTTTTTT. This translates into CASSYDGGKLFF.

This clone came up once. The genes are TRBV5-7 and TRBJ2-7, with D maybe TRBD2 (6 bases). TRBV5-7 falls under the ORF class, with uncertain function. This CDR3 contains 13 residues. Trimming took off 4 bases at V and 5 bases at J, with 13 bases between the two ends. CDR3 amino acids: CASSRGLPHEQYV. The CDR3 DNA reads TGTGCCAGCAGCCGAGGACTACCCCACGAGCAGTACGTC.

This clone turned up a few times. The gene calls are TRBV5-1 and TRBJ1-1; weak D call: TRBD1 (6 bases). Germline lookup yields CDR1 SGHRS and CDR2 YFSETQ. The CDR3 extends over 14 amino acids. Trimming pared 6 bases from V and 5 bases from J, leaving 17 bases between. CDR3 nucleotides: TGCGCCAGCACCCAAGGGGGGGTGGAAACTGAAGCTTTCTTT. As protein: CASTQGGVETEAFF.

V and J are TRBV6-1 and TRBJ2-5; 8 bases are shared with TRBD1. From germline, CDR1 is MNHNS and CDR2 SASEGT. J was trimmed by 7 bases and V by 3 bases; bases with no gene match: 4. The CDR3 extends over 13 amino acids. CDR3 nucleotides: TGTGCCAGCAGTGAGGACAGGGAATGGACCCAGTACTTC. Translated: CASSEDREWTQYF.

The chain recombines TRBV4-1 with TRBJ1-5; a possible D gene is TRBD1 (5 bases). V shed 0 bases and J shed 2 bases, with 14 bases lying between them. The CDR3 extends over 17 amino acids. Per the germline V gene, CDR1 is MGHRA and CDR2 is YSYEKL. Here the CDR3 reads CASSQDAAIQGNQPQHF. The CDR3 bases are TGCGCCAGCAGCCAAGATGCGGCCATACAGGGCAATCAGCCCCAGCATTTT.

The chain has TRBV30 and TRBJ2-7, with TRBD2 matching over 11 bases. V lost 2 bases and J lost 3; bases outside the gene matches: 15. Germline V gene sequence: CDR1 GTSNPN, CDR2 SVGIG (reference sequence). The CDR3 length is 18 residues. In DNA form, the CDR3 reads TGTGCCTGGAGTCCGGGGGATCTAGCGGGGGGCGAAGGCTACGAGCAGTACTTC. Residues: CAWSPGDLAGGEGYEQYF.

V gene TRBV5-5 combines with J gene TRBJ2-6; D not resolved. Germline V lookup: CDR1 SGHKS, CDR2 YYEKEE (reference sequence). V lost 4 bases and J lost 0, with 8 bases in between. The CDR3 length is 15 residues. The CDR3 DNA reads TGTGCCAGCAGCGCACTGAACTCTGGGGCCAACGTCCTGACTTTC. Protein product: CASSALNSGANVLTF.

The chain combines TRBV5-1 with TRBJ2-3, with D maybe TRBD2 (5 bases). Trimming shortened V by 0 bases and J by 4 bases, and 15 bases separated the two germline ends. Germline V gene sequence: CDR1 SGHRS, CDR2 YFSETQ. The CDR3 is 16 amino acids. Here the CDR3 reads CASSLAGQSGSDTQYF. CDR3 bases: TGCGCCAGCAGCTTGGCGGGTCAAAGCGGCTCAGATACGCAGTATTTT.

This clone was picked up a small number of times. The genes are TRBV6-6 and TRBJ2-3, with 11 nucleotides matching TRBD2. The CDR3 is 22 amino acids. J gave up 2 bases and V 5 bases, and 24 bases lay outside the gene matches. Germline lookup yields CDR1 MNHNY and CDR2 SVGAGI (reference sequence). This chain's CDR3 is CASSPNYRGLAVPIGSTDTQYF. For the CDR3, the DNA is TGTGCCAGCAGTCCTAACTACAGGGGACTAGCGGTCCCGATAGGATCCACAGATACGCAGTATTTT.